A selection of T cell receptor beta chains follows, all from one sample in a study of blood T cell repertoires in COVID-19. Repertoires were generated with immunoSEQ multiplex PCR, while TCRdb's copy carries only in-frame clones and drops some. Among about 530,000 clones listed, approximately 88% were seen once. Sequences were obtained from peripheral blood. The origin of the receptors is a woman aged 45-65 years with COVID-19, enrolled during active disease. CDR3s include the opening cysteine and the closing phenylalanine or tryptophan. Fields, in order: clone size, V gene, J gene, CDR3 protein. The size field is filled for only some rows; it gives once, few, many or a size class.

.,TRBV24-1,TRBJ2-2,CATSGGGANTGELFF
.,TRBV29-1,TRBJ2-5,CSATDNMRRETQYF
.,TRBV7-2,TRBJ1-2,CASSLAWGDGYTF
once,TRBV11-2,TRBJ1-2,CASSLGGGYGYTF
.,TRBV11-2,TRBJ1-1,CASSLGGGNTEAFF
.,TRBV3-1/TRBV3-2,TRBJ1-1,CASSKQGLGENTEAFF
.,TRBV19,TRBJ2-1,CASNSRRYNEQFF
.,TRBV28,TRBJ2-5,CASKPGLAGETQYF
.,TRBV27,TRBJ1-1,CASSLRTGGNTEAFF
once,TRBV6-1,TRBJ2-3,CASSEDRARGDTQYF
.,TRBV11-2,TRBJ1-6,CASSLRGPGGNSPLHF
.,TRBV19,TRBJ2-2,CASSIVPGWDTGELFF
.,TRBV7-6,TRBJ2-3,CASSPGLAEDTQYF
.,TRBV6-1,TRBJ2-7,CASRTGGYEQYF
.,TRBV5-1,TRBJ2-1,CASSFPYPGGPTYNEQFF
.,TRBV19,TRBJ1-1,CASSIGQDPEAFF
.,TRBV6-5,TRBJ1-2,CASSYSPGRGLGYTF
.,TRBV5-1,TRBJ1-3,CASSFWGTRNTIYF
once,TRBV28,TRBJ2-1,CASSSPRQRGMSYNEQFF
.,TRBV10-1,TRBJ1-5,CASLQGYSNQPQHF
.,TRBV10-3,TRBJ2-5,CAISEPRSETQYF
.,TRBV2,TRBJ1-5,CASSAGGVKPQHF
once,TRBV28,TRBJ2-1,CASTLQGAYEQFF
.,TRBV9,TRBJ1-1,CASSRKRETEAFF
.,TRBV15,TRBJ2-1,CATSRDLASNEQFF
.,TRBV9,TRBJ1-2,CASSPLGGGDYGYTF
once,TRBV4-1,TRBJ1-6,CASSRAGWNSPLHF
.,TRBV5-6,TRBJ1-1,CASSLGTGRGNTEAFF
.,TRBV19,TRBJ1-5,CASSILTGEPQHF
few,TRBV24-1,TRBJ2-3,CATSDPNTDTQYF
.,TRBV7-3,TRBJ2-5,CASSWDRGRETQYF
.,TRBV19,TRBJ1-5,CASSIKVGGGQPQHF
.,TRBV7-6,TRBJ2-6,CASSHPGQLSGANVLTF
.,TRBV29-1,TRBJ2-7,CSGTTGTEQYF
.,TRBV5-1,TRBJ2-1,CASSSDLRDYLLNEQFF
.,TRBV11-2,TRBJ1-2,CATSQGVGYGYTF
few,TRBV3-1/TRBV3-2,TRBJ1-3,CASSPRTGSGNTIYF
.,TRBV18,TRBJ1-1,CASSPDRVSNTEAFF
.,TRBV13,TRBJ1-1,CASSIAGGTEAFF
.,TRBV3-1/TRBV3-2,TRBJ2-1,CASSQSWGGGAPNEQFF
.,TRBV3-1/TRBV3-2,TRBJ1-2,CASSQGSRGHGYTF
.,TRBV14,TRBJ1-1,CASSQGPPRTGEEAFF
.,TRBV19,TRBJ1-2,CASSLQGSIRGPGYTF
.,TRBV2,TRBJ2-7,CASSERRSVSYEQYF
.,TRBV30,TRBJ2-2,CAWNSELRALGAGGLGTGELFF
.,TRBV7-9,TRBJ2-5,CASSFEQGGETQYF
.,TRBV3-1/TRBV3-2,TRBJ2-7,CASSQMAGGPYEQYF